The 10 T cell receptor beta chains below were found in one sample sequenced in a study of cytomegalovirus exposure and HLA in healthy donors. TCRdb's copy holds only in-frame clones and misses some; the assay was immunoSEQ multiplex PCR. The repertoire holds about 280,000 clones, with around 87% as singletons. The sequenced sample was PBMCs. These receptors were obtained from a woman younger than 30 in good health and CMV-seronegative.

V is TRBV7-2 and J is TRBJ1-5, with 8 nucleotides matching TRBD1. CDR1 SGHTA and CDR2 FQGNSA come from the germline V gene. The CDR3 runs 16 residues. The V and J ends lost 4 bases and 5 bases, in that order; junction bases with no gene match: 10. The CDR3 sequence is CASSSTGERWDQPQHF. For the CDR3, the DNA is TGTGCCAGCAGCTCGACAGGGGAGAGGTGGGATCAGCCCCAGCATTTT.

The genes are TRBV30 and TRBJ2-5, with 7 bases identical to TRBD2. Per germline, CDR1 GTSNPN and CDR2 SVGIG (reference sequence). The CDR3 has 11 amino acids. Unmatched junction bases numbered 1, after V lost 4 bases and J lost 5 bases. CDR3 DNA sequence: TGTGCCTGGATGGGAGGGGAGACCCAGTACTTC. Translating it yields CAWMGGETQYF. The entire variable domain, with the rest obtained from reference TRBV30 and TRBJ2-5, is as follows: SQTIHQWPATLVQPVGSPLSLECTVEGTSNPNLYWYRQAAGRGLQLLFYSVGIGQISSEVPQNLSASRPQDRQFILSSKKLLLSDSGFYLCAWMGGETQYFGPGTRLLVL.

The CDR3 region is CASSLGWGGTPYNEQFF. The CDR3 DNA reads as TGCGCCAGCAGCTTGGGTTGGGGCGGGACCCCCTACAATGAGCAGTTCTTC. The chain is built from TRBV5-1 and TRBJ2-1, with D maybe TRBD2 (6 bases). The CDR3 totals 17 residues. With 0 bases removed from V and 2 bases from J, the gap between germline ends came to 15 bases. Germline CDR1 is SGHRS and CDR2 is YFSETQ.

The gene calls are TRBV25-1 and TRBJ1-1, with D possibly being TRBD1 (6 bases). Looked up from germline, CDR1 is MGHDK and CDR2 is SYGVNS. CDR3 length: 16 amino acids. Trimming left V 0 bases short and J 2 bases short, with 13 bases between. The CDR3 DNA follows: TGTGCCAGCAGTGAATATATAGGGGGGGGCAACACTGAAGCTTTCTTT. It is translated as CASSEYIGGGNTEAFF. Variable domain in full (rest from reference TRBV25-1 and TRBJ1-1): EADIYQTPRYLVIGTGKKITLECSQTMGHDKMYWYQQDPGMELHLIHYSYGVNSTEKGDLSSESTVSRIRTEHFPLTLESARPSHTSQYLCASSEYIGGGNTEAFFGQGTRLTVV.

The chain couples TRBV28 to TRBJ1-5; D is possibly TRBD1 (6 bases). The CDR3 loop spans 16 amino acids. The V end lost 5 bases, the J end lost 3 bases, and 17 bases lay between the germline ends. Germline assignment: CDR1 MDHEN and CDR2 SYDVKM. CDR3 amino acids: CASSGGAGHLNQPQHF. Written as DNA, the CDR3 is TGTGCCAGCAGTGGGGGGGCAGGGCACCTCAATCAGCCCCAGCATTTT.

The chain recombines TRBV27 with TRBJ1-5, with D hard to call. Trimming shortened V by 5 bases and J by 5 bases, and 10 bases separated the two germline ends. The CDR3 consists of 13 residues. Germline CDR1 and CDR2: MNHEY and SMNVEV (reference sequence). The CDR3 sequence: CASSLSSDQPQHF. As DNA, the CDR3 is TGTGCCAGCAGTCTTTCCTCGGATCAGCCCCAGCATTTT.

The CDR3 loop reads CASSQIRGRAEQYF. For the CDR3, the DNA is TGTGCCAGCAGCCAAATCAGGGGGCGCGCCGAGCAGTACTTC. V usage is TRBV14 and J usage is TRBJ2-7; TRBD1 aligns across 8 bases. Germline CDR1 and CDR2: SGHDN and FVKESK. V dropped 2 bases and J dropped 6; count of bases not matched to a gene: 6. CDR3 length equals 14 residues.

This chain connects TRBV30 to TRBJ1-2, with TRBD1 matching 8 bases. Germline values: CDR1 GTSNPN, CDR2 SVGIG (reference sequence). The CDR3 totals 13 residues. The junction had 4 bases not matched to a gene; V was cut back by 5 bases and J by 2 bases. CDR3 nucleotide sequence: TGTGCCTGGGCAGGGGGCGCAAACTATGGCTACACCTTC. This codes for CAWAGGANYGYTF.

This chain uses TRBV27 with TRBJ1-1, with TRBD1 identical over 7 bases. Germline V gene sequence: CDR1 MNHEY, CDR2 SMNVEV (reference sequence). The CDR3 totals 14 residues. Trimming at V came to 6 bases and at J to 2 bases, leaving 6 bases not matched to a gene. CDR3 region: CASRTGQKNTEAFF. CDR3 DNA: TGTGCCAGCAGAACGGGACAGAAAAACACTGAAGCTTTCTTT.

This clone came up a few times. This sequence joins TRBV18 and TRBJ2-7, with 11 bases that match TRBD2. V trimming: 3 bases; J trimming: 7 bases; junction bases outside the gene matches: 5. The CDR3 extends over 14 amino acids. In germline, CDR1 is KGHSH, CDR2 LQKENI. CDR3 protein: CASSPTSGIGEQYF. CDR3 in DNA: TGTGCCAGCTCACCGACTAGCGGGATTGGAGAGCAGTACTTC.